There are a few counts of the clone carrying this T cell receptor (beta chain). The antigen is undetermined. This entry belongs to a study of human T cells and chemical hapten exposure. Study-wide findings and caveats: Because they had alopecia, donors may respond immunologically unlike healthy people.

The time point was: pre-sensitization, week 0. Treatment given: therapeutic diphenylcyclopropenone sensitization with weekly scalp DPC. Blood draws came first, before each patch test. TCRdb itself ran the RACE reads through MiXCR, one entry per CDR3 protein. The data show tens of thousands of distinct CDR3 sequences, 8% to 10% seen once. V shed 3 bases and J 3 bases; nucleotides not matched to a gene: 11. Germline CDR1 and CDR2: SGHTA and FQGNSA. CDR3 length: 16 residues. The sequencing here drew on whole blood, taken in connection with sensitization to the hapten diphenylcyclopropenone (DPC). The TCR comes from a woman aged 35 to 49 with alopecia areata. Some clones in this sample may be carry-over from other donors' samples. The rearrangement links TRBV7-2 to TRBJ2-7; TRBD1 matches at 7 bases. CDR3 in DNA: TGTGCCAGCAGCTTCTATACCGGGACAGACATCTACGAGCAGTACTTC. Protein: CASSFYTGTDIYEQYF.